Below, 22 T cell receptor beta chains from the same sample are listed, as sequenced in a study of T cells after yellow fever vaccination. Using its own MiXCR run on the 5' RACE reads, TCRdb lists one record per CDR3 protein. The repertoire consists of about 580,000 distinct CDR3 sequences, with 17% occurring once and the leading ten covering around 16%. The sample in question was PBMCs, obtained 4 to 6 days after the first yellow fever vaccination. These receptors were taken from a man in his late teens or twenties who received the YFV17D yellow fever vaccine.

This clonotype turned up a few times. The J gene is TRBJ2-1, the V gene TRBV11-2, with D unclear. The V end lost 5 bases, the J end lost 15 bases, and 20 bases lay between the germline ends. The CDR3 is made up of 13 amino acids. From germline, CDR1 is SGHAT and CDR2 FQNNGV. Here the CDR3 DNA reads TGTGCCAGCAGCCCCCACCGCCGGTGGTTATGGTTCTTC. Amino acid sequence: CASSPHRRWLWFF.

This clonotype showed up many times. The chain combines TRBV14 with TRBJ2-7; no reliable D call. This CDR3 is built from 14 residues. Germline V CDR1 and CDR2: SGHDN, FVKESK. V gave up 5 bases and J gave up 6 bases, with 17 bases separating them. The CDR3 nucleotides are TGTGCCAGCAGCACGAGGCCCAAGCACCCCGAGCAGTACTTC. Amino acids: CASSTRPKHPEQYF.

This clonotype came up a few times. Here the CDR3 reads CASSGFGNQPQHF. The CDR3 nucleotides read TGTGCCAGCAGCGGCTTTGGCAATCAGCCCCAGCATTTT. This chain links TRBV7-2 with TRBJ1-5; unclear D gene. Between the trimmed V and J ends, which lost 5 bases and 2 bases, there was a span of 7 bases. This CDR3 spans 13 amino acids. Germline V CDR1 and CDR2: SGHTA, FQGNSA.

This clonotype was counted a few times. The rearrangement joins TRBV30 to TRBJ2-2; no reliable D call. Between the trimmed V and J ends, which lost 4 bases and 2 bases, there was a span of 11 bases. The germline V gene encodes CDR1 GTSNPN and CDR2 SVGIG (reference sequence). This CDR3 comprises 14 residues. The CDR3 region is CAWTLRINTGELFF. In DNA, the CDR3 is TGTGCCTGGACCCTACGAATTAACACCGGGGAGCTGTTTTTT. The full variable domain, its missing parts supplied by reference TRBV30 and TRBJ2-2, is SQTIHQWPATLVQPVGSPLSLECTVEGTSNPNLYWYRQAAGRGLQLLFYSVGIGQISSEVPQNLSASRPQDRQFILSSKKLLLSDSGFYLCAWTLRINTGELFFGEGSRLTVL.

The chain uses TRBV5-1 and TRBJ1-1; D gene ambiguous. This CDR3 region has 13 residues. V gave up 1 base and J gave up 3 bases, with 7 bases separating them. Germline CDR1 is SGHRS and CDR2 is YFSETQ. The CDR3 loop reads CASSLSTYTEAFF. As DNA, the CDR3 is TGCGCCAGCAGCTTGTCAACTTACACTGAAGCTTTCTTT.

The chain recombines TRBV5-1 with TRBJ2-6; D may be TRBD1 (5 bases). V was cut by 2 bases and J by 2 bases, with 11 bases left in between. Germline lookup yields CDR1 SGHRS and CDR2 YFSETQ. CDR3 length equals 16 residues. The CDR3 nucleotides read TGCGCCAGCAGCTTCAGGGTGGCGGCTGGGGCCAACGTCCTGACTTTC. The encoded protein is CASSFRVAAGANVLTF.

The J gene is TRBJ2-3, the V gene TRBV5-4; TRBD2 matches 8 bases. This CDR3 is built from 15 residues. The J segment lost 4 bases and the V segment lost 2 bases, leaving 6 bases of the junction unmatched. Germline lookup yields CDR1 SGHNT and CDR2 YYREEE (reference sequence). In DNA form, the CDR3 reads TGTGCCAGCAGCTTCAGTAGCGGGGTGGCAGATACGCAGTATTTT. Protein sequence: CASSFSSGVADTQYF.

In this sample, this clonotype turned up a few times. The chain joins TRBV4-3 to TRBJ1-4; no firm D call. CDR1 and CDR2 from the germline V gene are LGHNA and YSLEER. The CDR3 runs 14 residues. V was pared by 0 bases and J by 6 bases, with 8 bases between. This CDR3 reads CASSQDMTDEKLFF. The CDR3 DNA sequence: TGCGCCAGCAGCCAAGATATGACGGATGAAAAACTGTTTTTT.

V gene TRBV12-3 or TRBV12-4 combines with J gene TRBJ2-4; D not certain. The CDR3 length is 17 residues. Deletions cut 5 bases from V and 1 base from J, with 18 bases between. This CDR3 reads CASSILGFQLAKNIQYF. The CDR3 region has the DNA TGTGCCAGCAGTATCCTGGGGTTTCAACTGGCCAAAAACATTCAGTACTTC.

This clonotype has just a few counts. The rearrangement links TRBV5-4 to TRBJ2-4; D is possibly TRBD1 or TRBD2 (5 bases each). The germline gives CDR1 SGHNT, CDR2 YYREEE (reference sequence). V was trimmed by 0 bases and J by 0 bases, leaving 16 bases between them. This CDR3 comprises 18 residues. DNA for the CDR3: TGTGCCAGCAGCTTGGCCTACCAGGGCGGGCGAGCCAAAAACATTCAGTACTTC. Amino acids: CASSLAYQGGRAKNIQYF.

This clonotype was picked up a small number of times. The chain uses TRBV7-9 and TRBJ2-3; D is possibly TRBD2 (6 bases). CDR3 size: 17 residues. Trimming took off 7 bases at V and 3 bases at J, with 23 bases between the two ends. Germline V gives CDR1 SEHNR, CDR2 FQNEAQ (reference sequence). The CDR3 DNA reads as TGTGCCAGCATCCTTAAACCCTCTGGCGGGGAGACAGATACGCAGTATTTT. This translates into CASILKPSGGETDTQYF.

This rearrangement joins TRBV20-1 to TRBJ2-3, with TRBD1 matching 8 bases. The J segment lost 4 bases and the V segment lost 7 bases, leaving 13 bases of the junction unmatched. Per the germline V gene, CDR1 is DFQATT and CDR2 is SNEGSKA (reference sequence). This CDR3 is 15 amino acids long. The CDR3 is CSGEQGAKESDTQYF. DNA for the CDR3: TGCAGTGGAGAGCAGGGGGCTAAGGAATCAGATACGCAGTATTTT.

A few counts support this clonotype. The chain couples TRBV4-1 to TRBJ2-5; 8 nucleotides align to TRBD2. Germline trimming cut 3 bases from V and 5 bases from J; bases unmatched to any gene: 14. The CDR3 has 17 residues. CDR1 is MGHRA, CDR2 YSYEKL, per germline. The CDR3 spells CASSQGTSPGGHETQYF. For the CDR3, the DNA is TGCGCCAGCAGCCAGGGGACTTCGCCGGGGGGGCACGAGACCCAGTACTTC.

V and J are TRBV4-3 and TRBJ2-3, with 8 bases lining up with TRBD2. Losses at the gene ends were 0 bases for V and 6 bases for J; bases not matched to a gene: 14. The CDR3 loop spans 18 amino acids. Looked up from germline, CDR1 is LGHNA and CDR2 is YSLEER. The CDR3 DNA reads TGCGCCAGCAGCCAAGAAGTGGGAAGAGCGGGGGCAGGGGATACGCAGTATTTT. Translated, it gives CASSQEVGRAGAGDTQYF.

The table lists this clonotype with a few counts. The chain links TRBV12-5 to TRBJ2-7; 11 nucleotides line up with TRBD1. Trimming at V came to 2 bases and at J to 2 bases, leaving 17 bases not matched to a gene. The germline gives CDR1 LGHNT, CDR2 FRNRAP. CDR3 length equals 20 residues. DNA for the CDR3: TGTGCTAGTGGTTTGCGGGCTCCGGGACAGGGGGGTGAAACCCCCTACGAGCAGTACTTC. Protein product: CASGLRAPGQGGETPYEQYF.

This clonotype was seen only once. This chain connects TRBV19 to TRBJ1-1, with D tentatively TRBD1 (5 bases). Germline values: CDR1 LNHDA, CDR2 SQIVND (reference sequence). Trimming removed 4 bases from V and 7 bases from J, with 16 bases in between. CDR3 length: 14 amino acids. The CDR3 is CASSTGGDYGEAFF. The CDR3 DNA sequence: TGTGCCAGTAGTACGGGGGGTGATTATGGTGAAGCTTTCTTT.

This clonotype showed up just a few times. The V call is TRBV4-3, the J call TRBJ1-1, with D maybe TRBD1 (5 bases). The CDR3 contains 13 residues. Trimming stripped 3 bases from V and 6 bases from J, with 11 bases between. Germline lookup yields CDR1 LGHNA and CDR2 YSLEER. The CDR3 sequence is CASSQTDGAEAFF. Written as DNA, the CDR3 is TGCGCCAGCAGCCAGACAGACGGGGCTGAAGCTTTCTTT.

This clonotype was seen a few times. The rearrangement joins TRBV4-1 to TRBJ1-4, with unresolved D. Germline V gene data show CDR1 as MGHRA and CDR2 as YSYEKL. The CDR3 loop spans 17 amino acids. Trimming pared 1 base from V and 3 bases from J, leaving 15 bases between. CDR3 DNA: TGCGCCAGCAGCCAAGGAGTTTCTACGCAGGCTAATGAAAAACTGTTTTTT. Amino acids: CASSQGVSTQANEKLFF.

This clonotype appeared many times. CDR3 in amino acids: CASSRGSSGANVLTF. The CDR3 bases are TGTGCCAGCAGCCGAGGAAGCTCTGGGGCCAACGTCCTGACTTTC. The chain combines TRBV14 with TRBJ2-6, with no clear D. Germline V gene data show CDR1 as SGHDN and CDR2 as FVKESK. The CDR3 runs 15 residues. Trimming removed 4 bases from V and 0 bases from J, with 7 bases in between.

The CDR3 protein is CASLLRGAGHDTQYF. Here the CDR3 DNA reads TGTGCCAGCCTCCTGCGGGGGGCCGGTCATGATACGCAGTATTTT. This chain connects TRBV7-3 to TRBJ2-3; 8 bases line up with TRBD2. The CDR3 spans 15 residues. In germline, CDR1 is SGHTA, CDR2 FQGTGA. V was clipped by 8 bases and J by 6 bases; unmatched bases: 13.

The sample holds a few counts of this clonotype. The chain recombines TRBV12-5 with TRBJ2-7, with 8 bases aligning to TRBD1. Trimming cost V 1 base and J 4 bases; bases outside gene matches: 3. The CDR3 spans 14 residues. Germline CDR1 LGHNT, CDR2 FRNRAP. The CDR3 loop is CASGLEQGAYEQYF. As DNA, the CDR3 is TGTGCTAGTGGTTTGGAGCAGGGGGCGTACGAGCAGTACTTC.

This clonotype was detected only a few times. The V gene is TRBV20-1, the J gene TRBJ1-5, with D possibly being TRBD1 (5 bases). This CDR3 contains 14 residues. The V end was cut by 5 bases, the J end by 5 bases, with 16 bases between. From germline, CDR1 is DFQATT and CDR2 SNEGSKA (reference sequence). CDR3 in amino acids: CSASPGPRDQPQHF. DNA of the CDR3: TGCAGTGCTTCCCCAGGTCCCAGGGATCAGCCCCAGCATTTT.